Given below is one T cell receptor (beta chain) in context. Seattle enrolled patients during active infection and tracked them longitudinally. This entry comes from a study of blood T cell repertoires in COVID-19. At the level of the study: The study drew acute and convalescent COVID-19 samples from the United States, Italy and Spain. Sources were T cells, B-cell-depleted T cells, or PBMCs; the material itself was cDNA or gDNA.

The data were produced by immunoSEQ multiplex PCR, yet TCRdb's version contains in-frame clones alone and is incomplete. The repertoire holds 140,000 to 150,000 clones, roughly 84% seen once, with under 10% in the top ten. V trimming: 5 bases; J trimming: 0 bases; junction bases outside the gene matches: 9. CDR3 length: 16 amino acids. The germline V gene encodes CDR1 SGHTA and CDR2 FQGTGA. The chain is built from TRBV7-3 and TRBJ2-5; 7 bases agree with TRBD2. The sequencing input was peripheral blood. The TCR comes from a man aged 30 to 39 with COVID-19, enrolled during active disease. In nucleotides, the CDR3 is TGTGCCAGCAGCCCTTGGGCTAGCGGCAACCAAGAGACCCAGTACTTC. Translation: CASSPWASGNQETQYF.